Sequencing of this T cell receptor beta chain was carried out in a study of shared clonotypes between healthy human individuals. As for the study in general: Per-donor plates numbered three CD4 naive, three CD4 memory, two CD8 naive and one CD8 memory.

The V gene end was trimmed by 2 bases and the J gene end by 7 bases; junction bases not matched to a gene: 4. The CDR3 covers 12 residues. Germline assignment: CDR1 SQVTM and CDR2 ANQGSEA. Original analysis: There were no quality scores in the junction-only immunoSEQ sequences, so filtering differed. The method was immunoSEQ multiplex PCR; TCRdb's version includes in-frame clones alone and lacks a portion of them. The DNA gave D and trimming, while V, J and clone size come from that table. The table lists about 800,000 clones, 90% to 98% of them singletons. Selected positively for CCR7 and CD45RO-negative, naive CD8 cells excluded terminally differentiated effector memory CD45RA+ cells. Donors had no recently reported acute infections or vaccinations and were HIV-negative.

The TCR was taken from a young man in good health. Sequencing input: naive CD8+ T cells sorted from blood. This sequence joins TRBV29-1 and TRBJ1-2; the match to TRBD1 covers 7 bases. As DNA, the CDR3 is TGCAGCGTTGAAAACAGGGGTCGTGGCTACACCTTC. It encodes CSVENRGRGYTF.